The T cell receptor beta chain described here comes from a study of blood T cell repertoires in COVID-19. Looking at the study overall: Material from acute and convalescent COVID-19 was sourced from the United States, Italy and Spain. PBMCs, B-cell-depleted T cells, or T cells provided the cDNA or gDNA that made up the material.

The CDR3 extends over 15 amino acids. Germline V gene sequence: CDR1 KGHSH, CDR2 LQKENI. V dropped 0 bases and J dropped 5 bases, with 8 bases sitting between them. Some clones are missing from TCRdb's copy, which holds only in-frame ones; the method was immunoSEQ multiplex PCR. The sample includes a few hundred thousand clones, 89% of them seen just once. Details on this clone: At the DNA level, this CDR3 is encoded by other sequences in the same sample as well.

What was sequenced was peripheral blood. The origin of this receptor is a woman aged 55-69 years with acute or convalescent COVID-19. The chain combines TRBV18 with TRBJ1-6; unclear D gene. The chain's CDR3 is CASSPPFGDNSPLHF. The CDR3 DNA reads TGTGCCAGCTCACCACCGTTTGGAGATAATTCACCCCTCCACTTT.